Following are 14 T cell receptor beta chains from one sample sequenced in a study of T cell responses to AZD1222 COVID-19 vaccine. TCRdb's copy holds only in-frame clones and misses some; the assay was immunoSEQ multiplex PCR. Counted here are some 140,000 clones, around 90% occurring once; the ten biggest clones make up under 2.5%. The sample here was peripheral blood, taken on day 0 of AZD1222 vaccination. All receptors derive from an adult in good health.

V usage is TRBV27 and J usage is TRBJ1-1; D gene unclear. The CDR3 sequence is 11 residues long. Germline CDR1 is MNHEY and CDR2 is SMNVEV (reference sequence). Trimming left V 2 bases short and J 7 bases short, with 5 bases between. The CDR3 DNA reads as TGTGCCAGCAGTTTAAGTGGTGAAGCTTTCTTT. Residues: CASSLSGEAFF.

CDR3 residues: CASGLVRSGINQPQHF. The CDR3 coding sequence is TGTGCTAGTGGTTTGGTACGGTCTGGGATTAATCAGCCCCAGCATTTT. The genes are TRBV12-5 and TRBJ1-5; D ambiguous. Germline loops: CDR1 LGHNT, CDR2 FRNRAP. The CDR3 totals 16 residues. Trimming took 0 bases from V and 4 from J, leaving 13 bases between them.

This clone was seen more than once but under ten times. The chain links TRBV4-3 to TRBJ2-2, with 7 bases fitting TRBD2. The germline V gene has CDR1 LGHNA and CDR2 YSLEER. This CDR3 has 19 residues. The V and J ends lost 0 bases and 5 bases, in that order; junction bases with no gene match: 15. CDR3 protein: CASSQDVGLDSFSTGELFF. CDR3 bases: TGCGCCAGCAGCCAAGACGTAGGACTAGATTCTTTCTCGACCGGGGAGCTGTTTTTT.

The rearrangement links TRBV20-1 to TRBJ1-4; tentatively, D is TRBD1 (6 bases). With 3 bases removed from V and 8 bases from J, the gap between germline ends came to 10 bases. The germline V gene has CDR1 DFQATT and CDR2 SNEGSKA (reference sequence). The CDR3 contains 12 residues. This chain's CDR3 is CSASSGEEKLFF. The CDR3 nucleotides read TGCAGTGCTAGTTCAGGGGAGGAAAAACTGTTTTTT.

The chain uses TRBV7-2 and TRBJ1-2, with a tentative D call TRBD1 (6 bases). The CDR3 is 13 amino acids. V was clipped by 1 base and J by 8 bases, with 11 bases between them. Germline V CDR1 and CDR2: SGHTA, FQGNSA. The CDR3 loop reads CASSLEGEVGYTF. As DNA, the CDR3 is TGTGCCAGCAGCTTAGAGGGGGAGGTGGGCTACACCTTC.

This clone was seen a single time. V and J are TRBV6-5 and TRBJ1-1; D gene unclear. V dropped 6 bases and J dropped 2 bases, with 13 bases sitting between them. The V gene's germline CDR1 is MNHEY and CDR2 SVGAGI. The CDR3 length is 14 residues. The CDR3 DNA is TGTGCCAGCAGACCCCCAGGCCGTAACACTGAAGCTTTCTTT. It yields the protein CASRPPGRNTEAFF.

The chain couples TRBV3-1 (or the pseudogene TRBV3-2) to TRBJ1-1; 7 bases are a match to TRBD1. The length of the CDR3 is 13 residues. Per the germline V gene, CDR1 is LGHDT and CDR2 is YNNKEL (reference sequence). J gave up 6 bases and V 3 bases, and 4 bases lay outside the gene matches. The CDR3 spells CASSHPQGAEAFF. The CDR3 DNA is TGTGCCAGCAGCCACCCCCAGGGGGCTGAAGCTTTCTTT.

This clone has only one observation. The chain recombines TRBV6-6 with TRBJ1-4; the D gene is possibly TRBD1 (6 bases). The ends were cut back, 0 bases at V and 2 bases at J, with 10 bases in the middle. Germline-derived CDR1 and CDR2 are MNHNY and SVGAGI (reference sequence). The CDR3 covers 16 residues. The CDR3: CASSYSTGWTNEKLFF. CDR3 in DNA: TGTGCCAGCAGTTACTCCACAGGGTGGACTAATGAAAAACTGTTTTTT.

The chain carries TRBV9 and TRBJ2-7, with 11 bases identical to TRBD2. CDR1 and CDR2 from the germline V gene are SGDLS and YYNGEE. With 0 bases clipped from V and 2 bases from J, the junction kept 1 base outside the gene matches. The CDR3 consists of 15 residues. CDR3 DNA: TGTGCCAGCAGCGTAGGTAGCGGGAGGGCCTACGAGCAGTACTTC. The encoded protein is CASSVGSGRAYEQYF.

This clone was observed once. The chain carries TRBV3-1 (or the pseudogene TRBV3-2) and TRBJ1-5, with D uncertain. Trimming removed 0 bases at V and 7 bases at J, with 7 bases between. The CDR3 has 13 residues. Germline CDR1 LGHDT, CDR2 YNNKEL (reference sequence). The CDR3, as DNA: TGTGCCAGCAGCCAAGACCTCGGACAGCCCCAGCATTTT. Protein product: CASSQDLGQPQHF.

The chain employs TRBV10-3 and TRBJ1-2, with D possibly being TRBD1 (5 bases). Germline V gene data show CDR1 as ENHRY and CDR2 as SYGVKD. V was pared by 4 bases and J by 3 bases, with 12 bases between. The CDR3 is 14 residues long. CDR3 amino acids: CAISVARGDYGYTF. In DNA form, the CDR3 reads TGTGCCATCAGTGTAGCTAGAGGGGACTATGGCTACACCTTC.

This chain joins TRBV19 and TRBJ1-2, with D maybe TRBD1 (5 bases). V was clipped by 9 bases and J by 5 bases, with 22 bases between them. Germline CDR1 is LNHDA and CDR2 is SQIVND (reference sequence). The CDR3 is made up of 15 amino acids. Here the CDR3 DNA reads TGTGCCAGCTCTCCAACGGAAAGGGGCGTTTATGGCTACACCTTC. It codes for CASSPTERGVYGYTF.

This chain's CDR3 is CASRTGRFNSPLHF. CDR3 nucleotides: TGTGCCAGCCGAACGGGGCGTTTTAATTCACCCCTCCACTTT. The chain combines TRBV27 with TRBJ1-6; tentatively, D is TRBD1 (5 bases). The length of the CDR3 is 14 residues. The germline V gene encodes CDR1 MNHEY and CDR2 SMNVEV (reference sequence). Trimming shortened V by 8 bases and J by 6 bases, and 14 bases separated the two germline ends.

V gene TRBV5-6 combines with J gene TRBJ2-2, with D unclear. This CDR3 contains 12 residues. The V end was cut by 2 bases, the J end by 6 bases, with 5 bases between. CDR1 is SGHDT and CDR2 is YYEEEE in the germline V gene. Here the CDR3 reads CASSFGPGELFF. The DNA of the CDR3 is TGTGCCAGCAGCTTTGGCCCCGGGGAGCTGTTTTTT.